The count of the clone carrying this TCR beta chain is one. Its antigen remains unknown. The record originates from a study of OX40 agonist ivuxolimab in advanced cancers. Overall study: The eligibility criteria allowed prior anti-PD-1, anti-PD-L1 or anti-CTLA-4 therapy, and around 40% had some. Findings and limits, study-wide: Also showing low normalized T-cell clonal expansion were some of the nonresponders. In the 0.1-3.0 mg/kg groups, partial responders showed among the lowest expansion.

The germline V and J ends were trimmed by 6 bases and 7 bases, with 13 bases remaining between them. Germline CDR1 MNHEY, CDR2 SVGAGI. The CDR3 sequence is 14 residues long. Some clones are missing from TCRdb's copy, which holds only in-frame ones; the method was immunoSEQ multiplex PCR. Of around 47,000 clones detected, about four fifths appear once; the ten largest clones hold about 15%. The source was CD4+ or CD8+ T cells sorted from blood, collected in a trial of the OX40 agonist ivuxolimab. The V and J genes are TRBV6-5 and TRBJ1-6; weak D call: TRBD1 (5 bases). The TCR was taken from an adult with an advanced solid tumor such as melanoma, head and neck, liver or kidney cancer. CDR3 sequence: CASSLGPWNSPLHF. As DNA, the CDR3 is TGTGCCAGCAGCCTGGGGCCCTGGAATTCACCCCTCCACTTT.